The 30 T cell receptor beta chains below come from one sample, sequenced in a study of T cell responses to AZD1222 COVID-19 vaccine. The protocol was immunoSEQ multiplex PCR, while the TCRdb copy is restricted to in-frame clones and leaves out a portion. The sample includes roughly 120,000 clones, nearly 90% of them seen just once. The source was peripheral blood, collected on day 0 of AZD1222 vaccination. The source is an adult in good health.

This rearrangement joins TRBV11-3 to TRBJ2-7; 7 positions agree with TRBD1. The CDR3 runs to 12 residues. Germline values: CDR1 SGHNT, CDR2 YENEEA. The V segment lost 5 bases and the J segment 10 bases; nucleotides outside the gene matches: 8. The CDR3, as DNA: TGTGCCAGCAGCCATGACGGGACAGCTCAGTACTTC. Its translation: CASSHDGTAQYF.

The chain employs TRBV5-1 and TRBJ2-7; possible D gene TRBD2, 6 bases. The germline V and J ends were trimmed by 3 bases and 5 bases, with 15 bases remaining between them. The CDR3 length is 14 residues. CDR1 SGHRS and CDR2 YFSETQ come from the germline V gene. CDR3 amino acids: CASSSRVGGNEQYF. CDR3 nucleotides: TGCGCCAGCAGCTCCCGGGTGGGAGGTAACGAGCAGTACTTC. The whole variable domain, remainder taken from reference TRBV5-1 and TRBJ2-7, is KAGVTQTPRYLIKTRGQQVTLSCSPISGHRSVSWYQQTPGQGLQFLFEYFSETQRNKGNFPGRFSGRQFSNSRSEMNVSTLELGDSALYLCASSSRVGGNEQYFGPGTRLTVT.

The V and J genes are TRBV4-2 and TRBJ2-5, with 11 nucleotides matching TRBD2. Germline CDR1 LGHNA, CDR2 YNFKEQ. This CDR3 contains 15 residues. V lost 0 bases and J lost 7; bases outside the gene matches: 4. The DNA of the CDR3 is TGTGCCAGCAGCCAAGAGACTAGCGGGATCGGGACCCAGTACTTC. Residues: CASSQETSGIGTQYF.

The chain has TRBV9 and TRBJ2-2, with D possibly TRBD2 on 6 matching bases. This CDR3 contains 15 residues. Germline CDR1 and CDR2: SGDLS and YYNGEE. The germline V and J ends were trimmed by 2 bases and 3 bases, with 11 bases remaining between them. The CDR3 is CASSVRASDTGELFF. In nucleotides, the CDR3 is TGTGCCAGCAGCGTCAGGGCTAGCGACACCGGGGAGCTGTTTTTT.

The chain has TRBV7-2 and TRBJ1-2; a weak D match, TRBD1 (6 bases). The CDR3 loop spans 16 amino acids. The V gene's germline CDR1 is SGHTA and CDR2 FQGNSA. V lost 6 bases and J lost 3, with 20 bases in between. The CDR3 reads CASSSPFLRTDYGYTF. DNA of the CDR3: TGTGCCAGCAGTTCTCCCTTCCTTAGGACAGACTATGGCTACACCTTC.

The chain combines TRBV3-1 (or the pseudogene TRBV3-2) with TRBJ2-7; TRBD1 matches 8 bases. The V gene end was trimmed by 3 bases and the J gene end by 2 bases; junction bases not matched to a gene: 9. The CDR3 has 16 residues. Germline values: CDR1 LGHDT, CDR2 YNNKEL (reference sequence). CDR3 residues: CASSHYGQGATYEQYF. DNA for the CDR3: TGTGCCAGCAGCCATTACGGACAGGGCGCGACCTACGAGCAGTACTTC.

This clone was detected only once. This sample also contains other DNA sequences that code for the same CDR3. This chain connects TRBV30 to TRBJ2-5; perhaps TRBD2 as D (5 bases). This CDR3 is built from 13 residues. Deletions cut 1 base from V and 1 base from J, with 7 bases between. Germline CDR1 reads GTSNPN; CDR2 reads SVGIG (reference sequence). The CDR3: CAWSGGLQETQYF. The CDR3 DNA is TGTGCCTGGAGTGGTGGACTCCAAGAGACCCAGTACTTC.

This clone showed up just a few times. The gene calls are TRBV7-8 and TRBJ2-6, with unresolved D. Trimming took 6 bases from V and 0 from J, leaving 9 bases between them. The CDR3 has 15 amino acids. Germline lookup yields CDR1 SGHVS and CDR2 FQNEAQ. The CDR3 nucleotides are TGTGCCAGCAGTCGAGATCTCTCTGGGGCCAACGTCCTGACTTTC. This encodes CASSRDLSGANVLTF.

The chain links TRBV23-1 to TRBJ2-7, with D possibly TRBD2 on 6 matching bases. TRBV23-1 belongs to the ORF category, with a function that is uncertain. The CDR3 covers 13 residues. Trimming took 10 bases from V and 0 from J, leaving 13 bases between them. The DNA of the CDR3 is TGCGCCAACCGCCTAGCGATCTCCTACGAGCAGTACTTC. Its protein is CANRLAISYEQYF.

The gene calls are TRBV10-3 and TRBJ1-6; D is perhaps TRBD1 (6 bases). The germline V gene has CDR1 ENHRY and CDR2 SYGVKD. CDR3 length equals 13 residues. V lost 6 bases to trimming and J lost 5 bases, with 8 bases between them. Here the CDR3 DNA reads TGTGCCATCAGGACAGGAGATAATTCACCCCTCCACTTT. Translation: CAIRTGDNSPLHF.

The V gene is TRBV28, the J gene TRBJ1-4; no firm D call. The CDR3 spans 11 residues. Germline V gene lookup returns CDR1 MDHEN and CDR2 SYDVKM. V was pared by 6 bases and J by 5 bases, with 4 bases between. The CDR3 loop is CASRENEKLFF. The CDR3, as DNA: TGTGCCAGCAGAGAGAATGAAAAACTGTTTTTT.

V and J are TRBV10-3 and TRBJ1-2, with D possibly being TRBD1 (5 bases). Per germline, CDR1 ENHRY and CDR2 SYGVKD. This CDR3 region has 14 residues. V lost 4 bases and J 8 bases, leaving 17 bases between the germline ends. As DNA, the CDR3 is TGTGCCATCAGTGCCTATACCGGGACTGACGGCTACACCTTC. Residues: CAISAYTGTDGYTF.

V is TRBV4-3 and J is TRBJ1-1; D remains ambiguous. The germline V gene encodes CDR1 LGHNA and CDR2 YSLEER. The CDR3 is 13 residues long. The ends were cut back, 0 bases at V and 7 bases at J, with 9 bases in the middle. The CDR3: CASSQDRRLEAFF. The CDR3 nucleotides are TGCGCCAGCAGCCAAGATCGGAGGCTTGAAGCTTTCTTT.

The chain carries TRBV28 and TRBJ1-5; D is undetermined. V lost 2 bases and J 0 bases, leaving 8 bases between the germline ends. CDR1 is MDHEN and CDR2 is SYDVKM in the germline V gene. The CDR3 consists of 15 residues. The CDR3 nucleotides read TGTGCCAGCAGTTTACGTGATGATAGCAATCAGCCCCAGCATTTT. The encoded protein is CASSLRDDSNQPQHF. Supplemented by reference TRBV28 and TRBJ1-5, the full variable domain reads DVKVTQSSRYLVKRTGEKVFLECVQDMDHENMFWYRQDPGLGLRLIYFSYDVKMKEKGDIPEGYSVSREKKERFSLILESASTNQTSMYLCASSLRDDSNQPQHFGDGTRLSIL.

This chain links TRBV9 with TRBJ2-2; D is unresolved. The CDR3 sequence is 16 residues long. With 4 bases removed from V and 6 bases from J, the gap between germline ends came to 19 bases. CDR1 is SGDLS and CDR2 is YYNGEE in the germline V gene. In nucleotides, the CDR3 is TGTGCCAGCAGCCTTGAGGCCGCCCTTCCGCCCGGGGAGCTGTTTTTT. Encoded protein: CASSLEAALPPGELFF.

The chain couples TRBV5-1 to TRBJ1-3; D gene ambiguous. Germline V lookup: CDR1 SGHRS, CDR2 YFSETQ. The CDR3 is 13 amino acids. V lost 0 bases, J lost 3 bases, and 4 bases lay in between. The CDR3 nucleotides are TGCGCCAGCAGCTTGGGAGGTGGAAACACCATATATTTT. It yields the protein CASSLGGGNTIYF.

The chain is built from TRBV3-1 (or the pseudogene TRBV3-2) and TRBJ2-1; D is unclear. V was trimmed by 0 bases and J by 2 bases, leaving 8 bases between them. Germline CDR1 LGHDT, CDR2 YNNKEL (reference sequence). This CDR3 spans 15 amino acids. The CDR3 DNA sequence: TGTGCCAGCAGCCAAGAAGGTCAAGCCTACAATGAGCAGTTCTTC. It codes for CASSQEGQAYNEQFF.

V gene TRBV6-1 combines with J gene TRBJ2-7; 9 bases line up with TRBD1. V lost 0 bases to trimming and J lost 0 bases; unmatched junction nucleotides: 3. The CDR3 is made up of 16 amino acids. Germline CDR1 MNHNS, CDR2 SASEGT. The CDR3 coding sequence is TGTGCCAGCAGTGAAGCCGGGACAGGGCCCTCCTACGAGCAGTACTTC. The encoded protein is CASSEAGTGPSYEQYF.

The J gene is TRBJ2-7, the V gene TRBV18; a weak D match, TRBD1 (5 bases). Germline V gives CDR1 KGHSH, CDR2 LQKENI. The CDR3 covers 13 residues. Trimming cost V 6 bases and J 2 bases, with 11 bases left between them. CDR3 nucleotides: TGTGCCAGCTCGGGCAAGGGGACCTACGAGCAGTACTTC. It encodes CASSGKGTYEQYF.

The chain couples TRBV7-6 to TRBJ1-5; the match to TRBD1 covers 9 bases. J lost 0 bases, V lost 5 bases, and 5 bases had no gene match. The length of the CDR3 is 16 residues. Germline CDR1 and CDR2: SGHVS and FNYEAQ. Here the CDR3 reads CASSLGTGSSNQPQHF. The CDR3 DNA follows: TGTGCCAGCAGCCTTGGGACAGGGAGTAGCAATCAGCCCCAGCATTTT.

The V and J genes are TRBV7-3 and TRBJ2-7, with D perhaps TRBD1 or TRBD2 (5 bases each). The germline V gene encodes CDR1 SGHTA and CDR2 FQGTGA. Trimming left V 1 base short and J 1 base short, with 11 bases between. The CDR3 spans 15 residues. The DNA of the CDR3 is TGTGCCAGCAGCTTAAATCCGGGACCTTCCTACGAGCAGTACTTC. It specifies CASSLNPGPSYEQYF.

This chain joins TRBV11-1 and TRBJ2-5; D not resolved. Germline lookup yields CDR1 SGHAT and CDR2 FQDESV (reference sequence). This CDR3 comprises 14 residues. The V and J ends lost 2 bases and 2 bases respectively, with 9 bases between them. CDR3 in DNA: TGTGCCAGCAGCTTATTTGACTTTCAAGAGACCCAGTACTTC. Protein: CASSLFDFQETQYF. The full variable domain, with the rest looked up from reference TRBV11-1 and TRBJ2-5, is EAEVAQSPRYKITEKSQAVAFWCDPISGHATLYWYRQILGQGPELLVQFQDESVVDDSQLPKDRFSAERLKGVDSTLKIQPAELGDSAMYLCASSLFDFQETQYFGPGTRLLVL.

The chain recombines TRBV28 with TRBJ2-3; D is ambiguous. CDR3 size: 14 residues. The germline V gene has CDR1 MDHEN and CDR2 SYDVKM. V was shortened by 2 bases and J by 0 bases, with 6 bases between the two germline ends. The CDR3 sequence: CASSLGHSTDTQYF. Written as DNA, the CDR3 is TGTGCCAGCAGTTTAGGCCATAGCACAGATACGCAGTATTTT.

The chain joins TRBV6-6 to TRBJ1-2, with a tentative D call TRBD1 (5 bases). The CDR3 runs to 13 residues. CDR1 and CDR2 (germline): MNHNY, SVGAGI (reference sequence). V dropped 8 bases and J dropped 8 bases, with 18 bases sitting between them. This CDR3 is CASVPSRDSGYTF. The CDR3 nucleotides read TGTGCCAGCGTTCCATCCCGGGACTCGGGCTACACCTTC.

The chain has TRBV5-1 and TRBJ1-2; D not resolved. The CDR3 is 13 amino acids. Germline assignment: CDR1 SGHRS and CDR2 YFSETQ. With 4 bases removed from V and 8 bases from J, the gap between germline ends came to 15 bases. The CDR3 coding sequence is TGCGCCAGCAGCGACATCGGAGGTGGAGGCTACACCTTC. Protein: CASSDIGGGGYTF.

The rearrangement uses TRBV28 and TRBJ2-3; 11 bases agree with TRBD2. The trim removed 3 bases at V and 3 bases at J, leaving 11 bases unmatched. CDR3 length equals 18 residues. Per germline, CDR1 MDHEN and CDR2 SYDVKM. CDR3 coding DNA: TGTGCCAGCAGTTTCCCGGGACTAGCGGCTATGGGGACAGATACGCAGTATTTT. Its translation is CASSFPGLAAMGTDTQYF.

The rearrangement links TRBV5-1 to TRBJ1-3, with 9 positions matching TRBD1. V shed 0 bases and J 9 bases; nucleotides not matched to a gene: 7. CDR1 and CDR2 from the germline V gene are SGHRS and YFSETQ. The CDR3 runs to 15 residues. The DNA for the CDR3 is TGCGCCAGCAGCTTGGATACAGGGGGCAGTGGCACCATATATTTT. Its translation: CASSLDTGGSGTIYF.

There are a few counts of this clone. This CDR3 is CASRGAMGALNTEAFF. The DNA of the CDR3 is TGTGCCAGCAGGGGAGCAATGGGTGCCCTGAACACTGAAGCTTTCTTT. The chain employs TRBV3-1 (or the pseudogene TRBV3-2) and TRBJ1-1; no reliable D call. V was clipped by 6 bases and J by 0 bases, with 17 bases between them. From germline, CDR1 is LGHDT and CDR2 YNNKEL (reference sequence). The CDR3 spans 16 residues.

The chain joins TRBV5-1 to TRBJ2-1; D gene unclear. CDR1 and CDR2 (germline): SGHRS, YFSETQ. The CDR3 loop spans 16 amino acids. Trimming took off 1 base at V and 5 bases at J, with 16 bases between the two ends. In DNA, the CDR3 is TGCGCCAGCAGCTTGTTTCTCGACCAAACCGACAATGAGCAGTTCTTC. This translates into CASSLFLDQTDNEQFF.

The chain joins TRBV5-1 to TRBJ2-7; 12 bases match TRBD1. Trimming removed 3 bases from V and 2 bases from J; junction bases left unmatched: 3. CDR1 and CDR2 from the germline V gene are SGHRS and YFSETQ. The CDR3 runs 15 residues. Here the CDR3 reads CASSSGQGATYEQYF. CDR3 sequence (DNA): TGCGCCAGCAGCTCGGGACAGGGGGCTACCTACGAGCAGTACTTC.